Here is one T cell receptor beta chain with its context. The data originate from a study of blood T cell repertoires in COVID-19. In the study overall: Sample material is recorded as cDNA or gDNA derived from T cells, B-cell-depleted T cells, or PBMCs.

In the original workflow: Quantification of nucleated cells was approximated via reference gene primer amplification. TCRdb's table, derived via immunoSEQ multiplex PCR, lists solely in-frame clones and lacks some. For V, J and clone size, that table is used; D and trimming come from the DNA. Counted here are about 97,000 clones, more than 85% occurring once; the ten biggest clones make up roughly 4.3%. The CDR3 has 15 amino acids. CDR1 is MGHRA, CDR2 YSYEKL, per germline. V was pared by 0 bases and J by 3 bases, with 12 bases between. The source is a man in his late teens or twenties with acute or convalescent COVID-19. The gene calls are TRBV4-1 and TRBJ2-7; the D gene is possibly TRBD1 (5 bases). Sequencing was carried out using peripheral blood. This CDR3 is CASSQERSGLYEQYF. The CDR3 nucleotides are TGCGCCAGCAGCCAAGAGAGGTCAGGGCTCTACGAGCAGTACTTC.